The rows below give T cell receptor beta chains drawn from one sample of a study of shared clonotypes between healthy human individuals. The method was immunoSEQ multiplex PCR; TCRdb's version includes in-frame clones alone and lacks a portion of them. This table holds roughly 2.5 million clones, more than 90% found once. Sequenced: naive CD4+ T cells sorted from blood. The receptors were gathered from a man younger than 30 in good health. Each CDR3 is given with its conserved first and last residue. A D gene is named only where the DNA matches it firmly. The size field is filled for only some rows; it gives once, few, many or a size class.

j_call: TRBJ2-7
d_call: .
clone_size: .
v_call: TRBV5-1
cdr3_aa: CASSSTSGVGEQYF
cdr3_nt: TGCGCCAGCAGCTCCACGTCAGGGGTCGGTGAGCAGTACTTC

j_call: TRBJ2-7
d_call: TRBD1
clone_size: .
v_call: TRBV4-1
cdr3_aa: CASSPRTQGAYEQYF
cdr3_nt: TGCGCCAGCAGTCCAAGAACCCAGGGGGCATACGAGCAGTACTTC

j_call: TRBJ2-4
d_call: TRBD1
clone_size: .
v_call: TRBV2
cdr3_aa: CASTARKGAGIQYF
cdr3_nt: TGTGCCAGCACAGCCCGGAAGGGGGCAGGCATTCAGTACTTC

j_call: TRBJ1-2
d_call: .
clone_size: .
v_call: TRBV30
cdr3_aa: CAWSVETGNYGYTF
cdr3_nt: TGTGCCTGGAGTGTAGAGACGGGCAACTATGGCTACACCTTC

j_call: TRBJ1-1
d_call: .
clone_size: .
v_call: TRBV7-8
cdr3_aa: CASSNMNTEAFF
cdr3_nt: TGTGCCAGCAGCAATATGAACACTGAAGCTTTCTTT

j_call: TRBJ2-1
d_call: TRBD1
clone_size: .
v_call: TRBV4-1
cdr3_aa: CASSQVGQGANEQFF
cdr3_nt: TGCGCCAGCAGCCAAGTCGGACAGGGGGCGAATGAGCAGTTCTTC

j_call: TRBJ2-1
d_call: .
clone_size: .
v_call: TRBV11-3
cdr3_aa: CASSSDSVNEQFF
cdr3_nt: TGTGCCAGCAGCTCTGACAGTGTCAATGAGCAGTTCTTC

j_call: TRBJ2-1
d_call: TRBD2
clone_size: .
v_call: TRBV5-1
cdr3_aa: CASSQELAGGPGEQFF
cdr3_nt: TGCGCCAGCAGCCAAGAACTAGCGGGAGGGCCGGGTGAGCAGTTCTTC

j_call: TRBJ2-7
d_call: .
clone_size: once
v_call: TRBV18
cdr3_aa: CASSRGAPPYEQYF
cdr3_nt: TGTGCCAGCTCACGGGGGGCCCCCCCCTACGAGCAGTACTTC

j_call: TRBJ1-1
d_call: TRBD1
clone_size: .
v_call: TRBV29-1
cdr3_aa: CSVAPRQGASLNTEAFF
cdr3_nt: TGCAGCGTCGCGCCCCGACAGGGGGCTTCCCTGAACACTGAAGCTTTCTTT

j_call: TRBJ2-7
d_call: .
clone_size: .
v_call: TRBV6-6
cdr3_aa: CASSTLGGDWSYEQYF
cdr3_nt: TGTGCCAGCAGTACCCTAGGCGGGGACTGGAGCTACGAGCAGTACTTC

j_call: TRBJ2-5
d_call: .
clone_size: .
v_call: TRBV5-1
cdr3_aa: CASSQGLGVETQYF
cdr3_nt: TGCGCCAGCAGCCAGGGACTTGGGGTGGAGACCCAGTACTTC

j_call: TRBJ1-2
d_call: .
clone_size: .
v_call: TRBV6-6
cdr3_aa: CASSYPGAGYTF
cdr3_nt: TGTGCCAGCAGTTATCCGGGGGCGGGCTACACCTTC

j_call: TRBJ1-1
d_call: TRBD1
clone_size: few
v_call: TRBV10-1
cdr3_aa: CATPRDRGQAEAFF
cdr3_nt: TGCGCCACGCCCAGGGACAGGGGGCAAGCTGAAGCTTTCTTT

j_call: TRBJ2-3
d_call: TRBD2
clone_size: .
v_call: TRBV19
cdr3_aa: CASRDGGALGDTQYF
cdr3_nt: TGTGCCAGTAGAGACGGGGGGGCCTTAGGGGATACGCAGTATTTT

j_call: TRBJ1-1
d_call: TRBD1
clone_size: .
v_call: TRBV5-6
cdr3_aa: CASSLGQGSTEAFF
cdr3_nt: TGTGCCAGCAGCTTGGGACAGGGCAGCACTGAAGCTTTCTTT

j_call: TRBJ2-2
d_call: TRBD2
clone_size: .
v_call: TRBV5-6
cdr3_aa: CASSPRTSGHGELFF
cdr3_nt: TGTGCCAGCAGCCCCCGGACTAGCGGGCACGGGGAGCTGTTTTTT

j_call: TRBJ2-1
d_call: .
clone_size: .
v_call: TRBV4-2
cdr3_aa: CASSQEGREQFF
cdr3_nt: TGTGCCAGCAGCCAAGAGGGACGGGAGCAGTTCTTC

j_call: TRBJ2-7
d_call: .
clone_size: .
v_call: TRBV12-5
cdr3_aa: CASGLVLALGSDRSYEQYF
cdr3_nt: TGTGCTAGTGGTTTGGTATTGGCTTTGGGCTCCGACCGCTCCTACGAGCAGTACTTC

j_call: TRBJ1-2
d_call: .
clone_size: once
v_call: TRBV28
cdr3_aa: CASSLPEAKGSF
cdr3_nt: TGTGCCAGCAGTTTACCCGAAGCCAAGGGCAGCTTC

j_call: TRBJ2-1
d_call: TRBD2
clone_size: .
v_call: TRBV11-2
cdr3_aa: CASSRLAGRVREQFF
cdr3_nt: TGTGCCAGCAGCAGACTAGCGGGAAGGGTTCGGGAGCAGTTCTTC

j_call: TRBJ2-1
d_call: .
clone_size: .
v_call: TRBV10-3
cdr3_aa: CAIRPRVDEQFF
cdr3_nt: TGTGCCATAAGACCCAGGGTTGATGAGCAGTTCTTC

j_call: TRBJ2-3
d_call: .
clone_size: .
v_call: TRBV30
cdr3_aa: CAWRGPGAPYADTQYF
cdr3_nt: TGTGCCTGGAGGGGGCCGGGGGCCCCCTATGCAGATACGCAGTATTTT

j_call: TRBJ1-1
d_call: .
clone_size: .
v_call: TRBV2
cdr3_aa: CASSEKRAWTEAFF
cdr3_nt: TGTGCCAGCAGTGAAAAGAGGGCGTGGACTGAAGCTTTCTTT

j_call: TRBJ2-2
d_call: .
clone_size: .
v_call: TRBV28
cdr3_aa: CASVGSPNTGELFF
cdr3_nt: TGTGCCAGCGTGGGCAGTCCGAACACCGGGGAGCTGTTTTTT

j_call: TRBJ2-7
d_call: .
clone_size: once
v_call: TRBV20-1
cdr3_aa: CSATPPGEQYF
cdr3_nt: TGCAGTGCTACCCCCCCTGGGGAGCAGTACTTC

j_call: TRBJ1-6
d_call: TRBD1
clone_size: .
v_call: TRBV5-1
cdr3_aa: CASSLAGQLNSPLHF
cdr3_nt: TGCGCCAGCAGCTTGGCGGGACAGCTAAATTCACCCCTCCACTTT

j_call: TRBJ2-7
d_call: .
clone_size: .
v_call: TRBV30
cdr3_aa: CAWSVQSLGTYEQYF
cdr3_nt: TGTGCCTGGAGTGTACAGTCTCTTGGAACCTACGAGCAGTACTTC

j_call: TRBJ1-1
d_call: TRBD1
clone_size: few
v_call: TRBV7-9
cdr3_aa: CASSDRQGWAEAFF
cdr3_nt: TGTGCCAGCAGCGATCGACAGGGATGGGCTGAAGCTTTCTTT

j_call: TRBJ2-1
d_call: TRBD2
clone_size: .
v_call: TRBV2
cdr3_aa: CASSPTGLAEAQFF
cdr3_nt: TGTGCCAGCAGCCCCACGGGACTAGCGGAGGCGCAGTTCTTC

j_call: TRBJ1-4
d_call: TRBD1
clone_size: .
v_call: TRBV7-9
cdr3_aa: CASSSGTGGEKLFF
cdr3_nt: TGTGCCAGCAGCTCTGGGACAGGGGGTGAAAAACTGTTTTTT

j_call: TRBJ2-3
d_call: .
clone_size: .
v_call: TRBV7-9
cdr3_aa: CASSPDYLGSAQYF
cdr3_nt: TGTGCCAGCAGCCCGGACTACCTGGGGAGTGCGCAGTATTTT

j_call: TRBJ1-5
d_call: .
clone_size: .
v_call: TRBV19
cdr3_aa: CASSMGSQPQHF
cdr3_nt: TGTGCCAGTAGTATGGGAAGTCAGCCCCAGCATTTT

j_call: TRBJ1-2
d_call: .
clone_size: .
v_call: TRBV9
cdr3_aa: CASSGGARSAQERGGYTF
cdr3_nt: TGTGCCAGCAGCGGAGGAGCGAGATCGGCACAGGAACGGGGTGGCTACACCTTC

j_call: TRBJ2-2
d_call: TRBD1
clone_size: once
v_call: TRBV25-1
cdr3_aa: CASTDRGLTGELFF
cdr3_nt: TGTGCCAGCACGGACAGGGGGCTCACCGGGGAGCTGTTTTTT

j_call: TRBJ2-4
d_call: TRBD1
clone_size: .
v_call: TRBV7-2
cdr3_aa: CASSSLGTGSNIQYF
cdr3_nt: TGTGCCAGCAGCTCGCTCGGGACAGGGTCCAACATTCAGTACTTC

j_call: TRBJ2-3
d_call: TRBD1
clone_size: .
v_call: TRBV4-1
cdr3_aa: CASRSRDRSTDTQYF
cdr3_nt: TGCGCCAGCAGATCTAGGGACAGGAGCACAGATACGCAGTATTTT

j_call: TRBJ2-5
d_call: TRBD2
clone_size: .
v_call: TRBV4-1
cdr3_aa: CASSQVGGPSGTQETQYF
cdr3_nt: TGCGCCAGCAGCCAAGTGGGGGGGCCTAGCGGGACGCAAGAGACCCAGTACTTC

j_call: TRBJ1-1
d_call: .
clone_size: .
v_call: TRBV5-1
cdr3_aa: CASSWTENTEAFF
cdr3_nt: TGCGCCAGCAGCTGGACGGAGAACACTGAAGCTTTCTTT

j_call: TRBJ2-7
d_call: .
clone_size: .
v_call: TRBV7-9
cdr3_aa: CASSWGARPSYEQYF
cdr3_nt: TGTGCCAGCAGCTGGGGAGCCCGCCCTTCCTACGAGCAGTACTTC

j_call: TRBJ1-6
d_call: .
clone_size: .
v_call: TRBV28
cdr3_aa: CASSNTGPGDSPLHF
cdr3_nt: TGTGCCAGCAGTAACACCGGGCCCGGGGATTCACCCCTCCACTTT

j_call: TRBJ1-1
d_call: .
clone_size: .
v_call: TRBV18
cdr3_aa: CASSPLSNPNTEAFF
cdr3_nt: TGTGCCAGCTCACCACTTTCCAACCCGAACACTGAAGCTTTCTTT

j_call: TRBJ1-1
d_call: .
clone_size: .
v_call: TRBV4-3
cdr3_aa: CASSQETQNTEAFF
cdr3_nt: TGCGCCAGCAGCCAAGAGACGCAGAACACTGAAGCTTTCTTT

j_call: TRBJ1-6
d_call: .
clone_size: .
v_call: TRBV28
cdr3_aa: CASSLSVYNSPLHF
cdr3_nt: TGTGCCAGCAGTTTGAGCGTCTATAATTCACCCCTCCACTTT

j_call: TRBJ2-7
d_call: .
clone_size: .
v_call: TRBV5-4
cdr3_aa: CASRASDTYEQYF
cdr3_nt: TGTGCCAGTAGAGCTAGCGACACCTACGAGCAGTACTTC

j_call: TRBJ2-2
d_call: TRBD2
clone_size: .
v_call: TRBV7-2
cdr3_aa: CASRLAGTGELFF
cdr3_nt: TGTGCCAGCAGGTTAGCGGGGACCGGGGAGCTGTTTTTT

j_call: TRBJ1-3
d_call: .
clone_size: .
v_call: TRBV5-1
cdr3_aa: CASRLDGSSGNTIYF
cdr3_nt: TGCGCCAGCAGACTGGACGGGAGCTCTGGAAACACCATATATTTT

j_call: TRBJ2-3
d_call: .
clone_size: .
v_call: TRBV19
cdr3_aa: CASSPGGIPDTQYF
cdr3_nt: TGTGCCAGTAGTCCAGGGGGGATCCCAGATACGCAGTATTTT

j_call: TRBJ1-5
d_call: TRBD1
clone_size: .
v_call: TRBV9
cdr3_aa: CASSVGGQGNQPQHF
cdr3_nt: TGTGCCAGCAGCGTAGGGGGACAGGGGAATCAGCCCCAGCATTTT

j_call: TRBJ1-3
d_call: .
clone_size: .
v_call: TRBV30
cdr3_aa: CAWSPGPGNTIYF
cdr3_nt: TGTGCCTGGAGTCCGGGGCCTGGAAACACCATATATTTT